This entry concerns a single T cell receptor (beta chain). Its binding antigen is unknown. Base-call qualities are not available, and no considerably larger clone is one nucleotide away. This entry is derived from a study of shared clonotypes between healthy human individuals (dated by TCRdb to about 2020). In terms of the full investigation: A few men and two women, aged 18 to 49 years, made up the cohort. For each donor, three plates each were used for CD4 naive and CD4 memory, two plates were used for CD8 naive, and one plate was used for CD8 memory. To estimate repertoire size and how much clonotypes are shared between individuals, the study performed deep sequencing of blood TCR repertoires from five healthy adults. To increase sequencing depth and limit assay-specific biases, different laboratories used diverse techniques to prepare libraries and sequence TCR repertoires. Per donor, leukapheresis produced somewhere between about 0.8 and 9.5 billion PBMCs. What the authors observed across the whole study: Pairwise subsampling led to the expectation that sequencing depth would affect the degree of clonotype sharing among donors. The genetic and exposure-history diversity represented was limited by the small number of donors. Only blood was sampled, and tissue TCR repertoires likely differ from those in blood. Compared with non-shared clonotypes, clonotypes shared by all four sorted-subset donors had higher generation probabilities. Naive subsets generally had larger estimated clonotype richness than memory subsets did. Rarefaction of sorted-subset datasets indicated incomplete sequencing despite the large sequencing depth. Across a handful of donors, approximately 5% of naive CD4, over 3% of naive CD8, under 2.5% of memory CD4, and 0.4% of memory CD8 clonotypes were shared.

Donors were healthy HIV-negative adults with no recently reported acute infections or vaccinations. Only Caucasian adults living in Nashville, Tennessee, USA were represented among the donors. CD4+ T cells were enriched by magnetic negative selection; naive cells were then positively selected on CD45RA, and the negative fraction formed the memory subset. After blood collection by leukapheresis, PBMCs were isolated using Ficoll-Histopaque density gradient centrifugation and then cryopreserved in the vapor phase of liquid nitrogen. Analytical flow cytometry was used to check the purity and quantity of every magnetically sorted T cell population. From each sorted fraction, genomic DNA was isolated and quantified by UV absorbance on a Nanodrop 2000c. From V the trimming removes 3 bases and from J it removes 3 bases, while the gene matches leave 5 bases of the junction unaccounted for. CDR1 and CDR2, per the germline V gene, are MDHEN and SYDVKM. The CDR3 spans 16 residues, from the cysteine through the phenylalanine. Kept here is only the CDR3 DNA, which spans 48 bases and is read in frame from base 1.

TCR CDR3 regions were amplified from genomic DNA by multiplex PCR using the deep immunoSEQ assay. Genomic DNA extracted from each cell subset was distributed evenly over all wells of several immunoSEQ 96-well plates, and each plate served as one replicate. For sorted subsets, around 200 ng genomic DNA, equal to 30,000 or so T cell genomes, was loaded into each replicate PCR. The purified libraries were quantified using a Qubit 3.0 fluorometer, sized with a Bioanalyzer 2100, and then quantified again using the KAPA Library Quantification kit. A separate single-read 150-cycle Illumina NextSeq 550 flow cell was used to sequence each immunoSEQ 96-well plate. The original pipeline was this. Because only junctional sequences without quality scores were contained in the immunoSEQ output, filtering matching that applied to full-length reads could not be performed. To assign V/J genes and CDR3, sequences were annotated against IMGT germline references using PyIR, a Python wrapper for IgBLAST v1.9. Reads with weak V/J assignments (E-value above 1e-6), missing CDR3, stop codons, out-of-frame junctions, or ambiguous translated residues were removed. V3J clonotypes were defined by identical inferred V gene, J gene, and CDR3 amino acid sequence. Percentage overlap between repertoires was calculated by dividing the number of shared unique clonotypes by the size of the smaller repertoire. Three approaches were used to assess repertoire richness: RTK rarefaction, the Chao1 estimator, and Recon v2.1 estimates of unobserved clonotypes. Generation probabilities were computed with OLGA for all TCRbeta clonotypes obtained by the gDNA method from several donors. TCRdb provides this immuneACCESS table in a form limited to in-frame rearrangements. Some clones are lacking; in checked studies, under half of them reflect an unresolved V gene, and why the rest are absent is not known. The DNA was the basis for D and trimming; V, J and clone size are from that table. This sample has more than 1.2 million clones in its table, and 98% to 99% of those were observed once. Together, the top ten hold approximately 0.4% of the sample.

This chain joins TRBV28 to TRBJ2-2, with 9 central nucleotides matching TRBD1. The receptor's source is a man younger than 40 in good health. The specimen sequenced was naive CD4+ T cells sorted from blood. The cell subset or site label corresponds to: CD45RA+ positively selected. The CDR3 here reads CASSFLGTGYTGELFF. The DNA sequence is given as TGTGCCAGCAGTTTCCTAGGGACAGGGTACACCGGGGAGCTGTTTTTT.